These T cell receptor beta chains were read from a single sample in a study of control samples from healthy donors and cancer patients. Method: immunoSEQ multiplex PCR; TCRdb's copy keeps in-frame clones and lacks some. The sample has some 130,000 clones, approximately 89% seen once. Material: blood. These receptors all stem from a man aged 35 to 55 in good health. Both conserved end residues are part of each CDR3.

cdr3_aa: CASSPIRYEQFF; v_call: TRBV7-8; j_call: TRBJ2-1
cdr3_aa: CSVEPGDTGELFF; v_call: TRBV29-1; j_call: TRBJ2-2
cdr3_aa: CASSLPRGAEAFF; v_call: TRBV11-2; j_call: TRBJ1-1
cdr3_aa: CASSEVENQPQHF; v_call: TRBV6-1; j_call: TRBJ1-5
cdr3_aa: CASSPTGNQPQHF; v_call: TRBV9; j_call: TRBJ1-5
cdr3_aa: CALGSVWGYTF; v_call: TRBV30; j_call: TRBJ1-2
cdr3_aa: CASSSQDRANVLTF; v_call: TRBV5-1; j_call: TRBJ2-6
cdr3_aa: CASSLVTGTRETQYF; v_call: TRBV7-2; j_call: TRBJ2-5
cdr3_aa: CASSSRGHVVDTQYF; v_call: TRBV27; j_call: TRBJ2-3
cdr3_aa: CASSPVRLYNEQFF; v_call: TRBV7-9; j_call: TRBJ2-1
cdr3_aa: CATIMIDRGGQPQHF; v_call: TRBV28; j_call: TRBJ1-5
cdr3_aa: CASSHAGTEAFF; v_call: TRBV4-1; j_call: TRBJ1-1
cdr3_aa: CASSLQGSGEQYF; v_call: TRBV10-1; j_call: TRBJ2-7
cdr3_aa: CASSLKTGELFF; v_call: TRBV6-5; j_call: TRBJ2-2
cdr3_aa: CASSGQGGETEAFF; v_call: TRBV5-1; j_call: TRBJ1-1
cdr3_aa: CASSADGGSNTEAFF; v_call: TRBV6-4; j_call: TRBJ1-1
cdr3_aa: CASSQVAGAYNEQFF; v_call: TRBV14; j_call: TRBJ2-1
cdr3_aa: CASSLYGNTEAFF; v_call: TRBV11-2; j_call: TRBJ1-1
cdr3_aa: CATAASGDYDEQYF; v_call: TRBV24-1; j_call: TRBJ2-7
cdr3_aa: CASSSGTGYEQYF; v_call: TRBV13; j_call: TRBJ2-7
cdr3_aa: CATSLGNYGYTF; v_call: TRBV24-1; j_call: TRBJ1-2
cdr3_aa: CASSQRPLSGAEAFF; v_call: TRBV3-1/TRBV3-2; j_call: TRBJ1-1
cdr3_aa: CASRKLAATDTQYF; v_call: TRBV6-5; j_call: TRBJ2-3
cdr3_aa: CASSLDWNEKLFF; v_call: TRBV7-9; j_call: TRBJ1-4
cdr3_aa: CATSDPDSGQGVEKLFF; v_call: TRBV24-1; j_call: TRBJ1-4
cdr3_aa: CASSSSGAHTGELFF; v_call: TRBV11-2; j_call: TRBJ2-2
cdr3_aa: CASRSGTTNEKLFF; v_call: TRBV5-1; j_call: TRBJ1-4
cdr3_aa: CASSSSDYLGQPQHF; v_call: TRBV3-1/TRBV3-2; j_call: TRBJ1-5
cdr3_aa: CASSLTLGPLNIQYF; v_call: TRBV7-3; j_call: TRBJ2-4
cdr3_aa: CASSPQQGSTDTQYF; v_call: TRBV7-8; j_call: TRBJ2-3
cdr3_aa: CASSSGGAKTGELFF; v_call: TRBV11-2; j_call: TRBJ2-2
cdr3_aa: CASSPSGGYTEAFF; v_call: TRBV6-4; j_call: TRBJ1-1
cdr3_aa: CASSGWLDNGYTF; v_call: TRBV5-1; j_call: TRBJ1-2
cdr3_aa: CASSPLPGTEAFF; v_call: TRBV27; j_call: TRBJ1-1
cdr3_aa: CASSLAGRTEAFF; v_call: TRBV7-9; j_call: TRBJ1-1
cdr3_aa: CASSQRTGGGYGYTF; v_call: TRBV14; j_call: TRBJ1-2
cdr3_aa: CASSPTGTTAWNEQFF; v_call: TRBV7-3; j_call: TRBJ2-1
cdr3_aa: CAIRDRENTEAFF; v_call: TRBV10-3; j_call: TRBJ1-1
cdr3_aa: CAWSSGGKTQYF; v_call: TRBV30; j_call: TRBJ2-5
cdr3_aa: CASSARRQGESSYEQYF; v_call: TRBV6-2/TRBV6-3; j_call: TRBJ2-7
cdr3_aa: CASTKGGVLGDYGYTF; v_call: TRBV25-1; j_call: TRBJ1-2